This T cell receptor (beta chain) was recovered during a study of blood T cell repertoires in COVID-19. Trimming cost V 8 bases and J 0 bases, with 16 bases left between them. CDR1 is SNHLY, CDR2 FYNNEI, per germline. The CDR3 contains 16 residues. In the study's own analysis: Amplifying reference gene primers gave estimates of nucleated cell counts. The repertoire was sequenced with immunoSEQ multiplex PCR; TCRdb's copy has only in-frame clones and lacks some. The V and J calls and the clone size are those of that table, but D and trimming were determined from the DNA. The profile shows 70,000 to 75,000 clones, approximately 90% of them singletons.

Sequenced material: peripheral blood. The gene calls are TRBV2 and TRBJ1-4; no definite D call. The sequence derives from a woman between 18 and 30 years old with acute or convalescent COVID-19. The CDR3 loop reads CASARRVPSTNEKLFF. DNA for the CDR3: TGTGCCAGCGCCCGGAGGGTACCATCAACTAATGAAAAACTGTTTTTT.